These T cell receptor beta chains were read from a single sample in a study of early T cells in non-severe SARS-CoV-2 infection. TCRdb redid the calling of the 5' RACE reads with MiXCR, one entry per CDR3 protein. Among 25,000 to 35,000 distinct CDR3 sequences listed, 2.9% were seen once. The sample comprised whole blood. These receptors all stem from an adult who was a healthcare worker with PCR-confirmed SARS-CoV-2 infection or an uninfected control (not recorded which). Each CDR3 is given with its conserved first and last residue. A D gene is named only where the DNA matches it firmly. Expanded clones are given a class, and other clones once, few, many or no size at all.

DNA: TGCGCCAGCAGCTATACGGGGGGACCCTCGGGGGAGCAGTTCTTC; CDR3: CASSYTGGPSGEQFF; D: TRBD2; size: many; V: TRBV5-1; J: TRBJ2-1
DNA: TGTGCCAGCAGCCTCCTAGCAGGGCATTACAATGAGCAGTTCTTC; CDR3: CASSLLAGHYNEQFF; D: NA; size: NA; V: TRBV7-3; J: TRBJ2-1
DNA: TGTGCCAGCAGCTCCACGCGTGGGGTTAGTAGCAATCAGCCCCAGCATTTT; CDR3: CASSSTRGVSSNQPQHF; D: NA; size: many; V: TRBV7-2; J: TRBJ1-5
DNA: TGTGCCAGCAGTGAGGGGATTGCTAGCACAGATACGCAGTATTTT; CDR3: CASSEGIASTDTQYF; D: NA; size: medium-sized; V: TRBV6-1; J: TRBJ2-3
DNA: TGTGCCAGTAGTGTCGTTAGCGGGGGTGTCCGGGAGACCCAGTACTTC; CDR3: CASSVVSGGVRETQYF; D: TRBD2; size: many; V: TRBV19; J: TRBJ2-5
DNA: TGTGCCAGTAGTTCCCCCGGGCTCCCCCTAGCGGAGCAGTTCTTC; CDR3: CASSSPGLPLAEQFF; D: NA; size: many; V: TRBV19; J: TRBJ2-1
DNA: TGTGCCAGTAGTATAAATGGGGTGCAGCCCCAGCATTTT; CDR3: CASSINGVQPQHF; D: NA; size: medium-sized; V: TRBV19; J: TRBJ1-5
DNA: TGCAGTGCTAGAGATCTTCGTACTAGCGGAGGCACAGATACGCAGTATTTT; CDR3: CSARDLRTSGGTDTQYF; D: TRBD2; size: many; V: TRBV20-1; J: TRBJ2-3
DNA: TGTGCCAGCAGTTTGTACCCCTCAGGAGCCCTCCTCACAGATACGCAGTATTTT; CDR3: CASSLYPSGALLTDTQYF; D: NA; size: many; V: TRBV12-3/TRBV12-4; J: TRBJ2-3
DNA: TGCAGTGCTAGAACCGGGACTAGCGTCGCAGGGGAGCAGTTCTTC; CDR3: CSARTGTSVAGEQFF; D: TRBD2; size: medium-sized; V: TRBV20-1; J: TRBJ2-1
DNA: TGTGCCAGCAGTTTTAGGCCTTTCGCGGGGGGGCTGGGAGATACGCAGTATTTT; CDR3: CASSFRPFAGGLGDTQYF; D: TRBD2; size: many; V: TRBV27; J: TRBJ2-3
DNA: TGTGCCAGCAGAGAGACAGGGGACTCACCCCTCCACTTT; CDR3: CASRETGDSPLHF; D: TRBD1; size: few; V: TRBV2; J: TRBJ1-6
DNA: TGTGCCAGCAGCCTGGGGCGTACATACACAGATACGCAGTATTTT; CDR3: CASSLGRTYTDTQYF; D: NA; size: many; V: TRBV28; J: TRBJ2-3
DNA: TGTGCCAGCAGCGGTAGCGGGGGGGCTAGCAATGAGCAGTTCTTC; CDR3: CASSGSGGASNEQFF; D: TRBD2; size: many; V: TRBV7-6; J: TRBJ2-1
DNA: TGCGCCAGCAGCTCACAAACTCGGAACTATGGCTACACCTTC; CDR3: CASSSQTRNYGYTF; D: NA; size: many; V: TRBV5-1; J: TRBJ1-2
DNA: TGCGCCAGCAGACAGGGACAGGGTGGAAGGGATGAGCAGTTCTTC; CDR3: CASRQGQGGRDEQFF; D: TRBD1; size: many; V: TRBV4-1; J: TRBJ2-1
DNA: TGCGCCAGCAGCCAAGTCTTGACGGAACCTACTTCCCAGTACTTC; CDR3: CASSQVLTEPTSQYF; D: NA; size: many; V: TRBV4-1; J: TRBJ2-5
DNA: TGTGCCAGCAGCCCTTTAGGTGGGACGGTGAACACCGGGGAGCTGTTTTTT; CDR3: CASSPLGGTVNTGELFF; D: NA; size: many; V: TRBV7-6; J: TRBJ2-2
DNA: TGTGCCAGCAGCCCAGAACCCGGAGCCATTCAGTACTTC; CDR3: CASSPEPGAIQYF; D: NA; size: many; V: TRBV4-2; J: TRBJ2-4
DNA: TGCGCCAGCGCACAGGGCACAGATACGCAGTATTTT; CDR3: CASAQGTDTQYF; D: NA; size: many; V: TRBV10-1; J: TRBJ2-3
DNA: TGCGCCAGCAGTCTAAACCCAGGACAGAACTATGGCTACACCTTC; CDR3: CASSLNPGQNYGYTF; D: NA; size: many; V: TRBV5-1; J: TRBJ1-2
DNA: TGTGCCAGCAGCCCGGGGGAGGGGACGCAGCCCCAGCATTTT; CDR3: CASSPGEGTQPQHF; D: NA; size: many; V: TRBV12-3/TRBV12-4; J: TRBJ1-5
DNA: TGTGCCAGCAGCCCCTATCGACTAGCGGGGACATTAGCCAAAAACATTCAGTACTTC; CDR3: CASSPYRLAGTLAKNIQYF; D: TRBD2; size: few; V: TRBV7-8; J: TRBJ2-4
DNA: TGTGCCAGCAGTTACAGGCCGCAGCATTACATGAACACTGAAGCTTTCTTT; CDR3: CASSYRPQHYMNTEAFF; D: NA; size: many; V: TRBV6-6; J: TRBJ1-1
DNA: TGTGCCAGCAGCTACGACAGGGGGTATACTGAAGCTTTCTTT; CDR3: CASSYDRGYTEAFF; D: TRBD1; size: many; V: TRBV5-5; J: TRBJ1-1
DNA: TGTGCCAGCAGTTTAGCCGGGGGCACTGAAGCTTTCTTT; CDR3: CASSLAGGTEAFF; D: NA; size: many; V: TRBV12-3/TRBV12-4; J: TRBJ1-1
DNA: TGCGCCAGCAGCCAGGGACTAGCTGATCTCAGGCAGTATTTT; CDR3: CASSQGLADLRQYF; D: TRBD2; size: many; V: TRBV4-1; J: TRBJ2-3
DNA: TGTGCCAGCAGCCCGATGCTTGGAGCGGGCACAGATACGCAGTATTTT; CDR3: CASSPMLGAGTDTQYF; D: NA; size: NA; V: TRBV9; J: TRBJ2-3
DNA: TGTGCCAGCAGTGTGCCGGAGGCGAGCTCCTACAATGAGCAGTTCTTC; CDR3: CASSVPEASSYNEQFF; D: NA; size: few; V: TRBV28; J: TRBJ2-1
DNA: TGTGCCAGCAGCTTCCGGGGACAGGGGATGGATACGCAGTATTTT; CDR3: CASSFRGQGMDTQYF; D: TRBD1; size: many; V: TRBV7-8; J: TRBJ2-3
DNA: TGTGCCAGCAGTCAATCTCAGGGTGACTATGGCTACACCTTC; CDR3: CASSQSQGDYGYTF; D: NA; size: NA; V: TRBV11-2; J: TRBJ1-2
DNA: TGTGCCAGCACGCGGGGCTCGAACACTGAAGCTTTCTTT; CDR3: CASTRGSNTEAFF; D: NA; size: medium-sized; V: TRBV12-3/TRBV12-4; J: TRBJ1-1
DNA: TGTGCCAGCTCACCAACCATAAGCACAGATACGCAGTATTTT; CDR3: CASSPTISTDTQYF; D: NA; size: NA; V: TRBV18; J: TRBJ2-3
DNA: TGCGCCAGCAGAATGGGACAGGGGCGGTTATCTGGGGCCAACGTCCTGACTTTC; CDR3: CASRMGQGRLSGANVLTF; D: TRBD1; size: many; V: TRBV5-1; J: TRBJ2-6
DNA: TGTGCCTGGAGTGTAAATCGTGGCTACACCTTC; CDR3: CAWSVNRGYTF; D: NA; size: many; V: TRBV30; J: TRBJ1-2
DNA: TGTGCCACCAGCAAAGACAGGGTTGGAGAAGCTTTCTTT; CDR3: CATSKDRVGEAFF; D: TRBD1; size: many; V: TRBV15; J: TRBJ1-1
DNA: TGTGCCAGCAGTGAAGGGGCTTTAAGAAACACCATATATTTT; CDR3: CASSEGALRNTIYF; D: NA; size: few; V: TRBV2; J: TRBJ1-3
DNA: TGTGCCAGCAGCATCAGACAGGGGGCTGACACCGGGGAGCTGTTTTTT; CDR3: CASSIRQGADTGELFF; D: TRBD1; size: many; V: TRBV11-2; J: TRBJ2-2
DNA: TGTGCCAGCAGTAAGACAGGGCTAGGGTCACCCCTCCACTTT; CDR3: CASSKTGLGSPLHF; D: TRBD1; size: many; V: TRBV12-3/TRBV12-4; J: TRBJ1-6
DNA: TGTGCCAGCAGTTTCGGTGGAAACACCATATATTTT; CDR3: CASSFGGNTIYF; D: NA; size: many; V: TRBV12-3/TRBV12-4; J: TRBJ1-3
DNA: TGTGCCAGCAGCTTAGCGGTCGACAGGGGGCGAGTAACCCCTGAAGCTTTCTTT; CDR3: CASSLAVDRGRVTPEAFF; D: TRBD1; size: many; V: TRBV11-2; J: TRBJ1-1
DNA: TGTGCCAGATCAGAGCTAAACACTGAAGCTTTCTTT; CDR3: CARSELNTEAFF; D: NA; size: medium-sized; V: TRBV2; J: TRBJ1-1
DNA: TGTGCCAGCAGTTTAGGGAGCTCCTATAATTCACCCCTCCACTTT; CDR3: CASSLGSSYNSPLHF; D: NA; size: many; V: TRBV12-3/TRBV12-4; J: TRBJ1-6
DNA: TGCAGTGCTAACGCTGAGGGGATGAACACTGAAGCTTTCTTT; CDR3: CSANAEGMNTEAFF; D: NA; size: many; V: TRBV20-1; J: TRBJ1-1
DNA: TGTGCCAGCAGTTTAAGGCGGTATGTGGCCCACAATGAGCAGTTCTTC; CDR3: CASSLRRYVAHNEQFF; D: NA; size: many; V: TRBV12-3/TRBV12-4; J: TRBJ2-1
DNA: TGTGCCAGCAGCCTCAGGGGGAGTAACACTGAAGCTTTCTTT; CDR3: CASSLRGSNTEAFF; D: TRBD1; size: many; V: TRBV12-3/TRBV12-4; J: TRBJ1-1
DNA: TGTGCCACCAGCAGAGTCCCGCTAAGCAATCAGCCCCAGCATTTT; CDR3: CATSRVPLSNQPQHF; D: NA; size: many; V: TRBV15; J: TRBJ1-5
DNA: TGCAGTGCTGAGGGAGTCTCGGGACAAACTAACTATGGCTACACCTTC; CDR3: CSAEGVSGQTNYGYTF; D: NA; size: many; V: TRBV20-1; J: TRBJ1-2
DNA: TGTGCCAGCAGTCCTTCGGACAGGGGTGTTCACATTCAGTACTTC; CDR3: CASSPSDRGVHIQYF; D: TRBD1; size: many; V: TRBV12-3/TRBV12-4; J: TRBJ2-4
DNA: TGCGCCAGCAGCTTGAGTGTAAGGAGCCTGGCGAACACCGGGGAGCTGTTTTTT; CDR3: CASSLSVRSLANTGELFF; D: NA; size: many; V: TRBV5-1; J: TRBJ2-2
DNA: TGCGCCAGCAGGAGCCAGGGTAACACCGGGGAGCTGTTTTTT; CDR3: CASRSQGNTGELFF; D: NA; size: many; V: TRBV10-1; J: TRBJ2-2
DNA: TGCGCCAGCAGTGACGTTCGGGACACCGACCGTATTAATTCACCCCTCCACTTT; CDR3: CASSDVRDTDRINSPLHF; D: NA; size: few; V: TRBV10-2; J: TRBJ1-6
DNA: TGTGCTAGTGGTTTTTGGGGGGACCAGCCCCAGCATTTT; CDR3: CASGFWGDQPQHF; D: NA; size: many; V: TRBV12-5; J: TRBJ1-5
DNA: TGTGCCAGCAGCTTACAGGGAAACACCATATATTTT; CDR3: CASSLQGNTIYF; D: NA; size: many; V: TRBV7-2; J: TRBJ1-3
DNA: TGCGCCAGCAGCCATGCAGGGAAAAGTAAGGATTCACCCCTCCACTTT; CDR3: CASSHAGKSKDSPLHF; D: NA; size: many; V: TRBV4-1; J: TRBJ1-6
DNA: TGTGCTTCCCAAGCCGGGTATGGCCCAGATACGCAGTATTTT; CDR3: CASQAGYGPDTQYF; D: NA; size: many; V: TRBV12-3/TRBV12-4; J: TRBJ2-3
DNA: TGTGCCAGCAGCGGTTTTGCACGGGGTCGGAAATCCTACAATGAGCAGTTCTTC; CDR3: CASSGFARGRKSYNEQFF; D: NA; size: many; V: TRBV7-2; J: TRBJ2-1
DNA: TGTGCCAGCTCAGCAGGGGATGCGAACACTGAAGCTTTCTTT; CDR3: CASSAGDANTEAFF; D: NA; size: many; V: TRBV18; J: TRBJ1-1
DNA: TGTGCCAGCAGCGCCGAGGACATTTTTACGTACCTCAATCAGCAGTTCTTC; CDR3: CASSAEDIFTYLNQQFF; D: NA; size: NA; V: TRBV7-2; J: TRBJ2-1